This T cell receptor beta chain was found in a study of brain T cells in children with intractable seizures. Study-wide findings and caveats: Patients' HCMV serostatus was unknown; virus specificity rests on CDR3 similarity alone. Pre-surgery blood may have been undersampled, hiding some clones.

Germline-derived CDR1 and CDR2 are SGDLS and YYNGEE. This CDR3 region has 16 residues. V lost 4 bases and J lost 3, with 18 bases in between. Comment on this clone: Its antigen is undetermined.

Sample time point: blood from clinic visit 5 months post-surgery; TSC patient then seizure free. Surgery cases with the highest brain T cell transcript signatures were chosen for sequencing. Clones were sequenced by immunoSEQ multiplex PCR, and TCRdb holds only the in-frame ones, with some missing. The sample consists of about 340,000 clones, over 85% of them appearing once. V is TRBV9 and J is TRBJ2-3; D tentatively reads TRBD1 or TRBD2 (5 bases each). The sample in question was peripheral blood, obtained roughly 5 months after surgery. The TCR was taken from a boy younger than two with tuberous sclerosis and intractable seizures. The CDR3 nucleotides read TGTGCCAGCAGCTCGCGTAGGGGAGTACGTACAGATACGCAGTATTTT. Amino acids: CASSSRRGVRTDTQYF.